This T cell receptor (beta chain) was identified during a study of shared clonotypes between healthy human individuals (dated by TCRdb to about 2020). With respect to the entire study: The cohort comprised two women and a few men aged 18 to 49 years. Different laboratories and diverse techniques were used to prepare libraries and sequence TCR repertoires, to increase sequencing depth and limit assay-specific biases. For each donor, CD4 naive and CD4 memory were each given three plates, CD8 naive was given two plates, and CD8 memory was given one plate. To estimate repertoire size and how much clonotypes are shared between individuals, the study performed deep sequencing of blood TCR repertoires from 4 to 6 healthy adults. Between about 0.94 and 8.9 billion PBMCs per donor were obtained by leukapheresis. General conclusions and limits of the study: Compared with non-shared clonotypes, the clonotypes found in all four sorted-subset donors had higher generation probabilities. Across a few donors, about 5.2% of naive CD4, roughly 3.4% of naive CD8, under 2.5% of memory CD4, and 0.3% to 0.45% of memory CD8 clonotypes were shared. Pairwise subsampling indicated that sequencing depth was expected to affect the degree of clonotype sharing among donors. The small number of donors limited the genetic and exposure-history diversity represented. Rarefaction of sorted-subset datasets indicated incomplete sequencing despite the large sequencing depth. Sampling was restricted to blood, and TCR repertoires in tissues likely differ from the TCR repertoires found in blood. Naive subsets generally had larger estimated clonotype richness than memory subsets.

CD8 naive samples consisted of CD45RO-negative cells that were positively selected for CCR7, yielding a CD45RA+CCR7+ population without TemRA cells. The donors were healthy, HIV-negative adults with no recently reported acute infections or vaccinations. Every donor was a Caucasian adult living in Nashville, Tennessee, USA. After blood collection by leukapheresis, PBMCs were isolated using Ficoll-Histopaque density gradient centrifugation and then cryopreserved in the vapor phase of liquid nitrogen. Analytical flow cytometry was used to check the purity and quantity of every magnetically sorted T cell population. Genomic DNA was isolated from every sorted fraction and measured by UV absorbance on a Nanodrop 2000c. Relative to germline, V is 2 bases shorter and J is 0 bases shorter, with 17 bases between their ends. Counted from cysteine to phenylalanine, this CDR3 has 18 amino acids. Only the CDR3 part of the read is kept: 54 bases, read in frame from the first base. Via the germline V gene, CDR1 is SGHAT and CDR2 FQNNGV.

A remark on this clone: The target of this receptor is not known. Within one base of it there is no much larger clone, and no base qualities were kept.

TCR CDR3 regions were amplified from genomic DNA by multiplex PCR using the deep immunoSEQ assay. Genomic DNA extracted from each cell subset was distributed evenly over all wells of several immunoSEQ 96-well plates, and each plate served as one replicate. For sorted subsets, each replicate PCR was loaded with 200 ng genomic DNA, equivalent to about 33,000 T cell genomes. The purified libraries were quantified using a Qubit 3.0 fluorometer, sized with a Bioanalyzer 2100, and then quantified again using the KAPA Library Quantification kit. Every immunoSEQ 96-well plate was sequenced on a dedicated single-read 150-cycle Illumina NextSeq 550 flow cell. From the authors' description of their analysis: The immunoSEQ output contained only junctional sequences without quality scores, so filtering could not match that applied to full-length reads. Sequences were annotated with PyIR, a Python wrapper for IgBLAST v1.9, and V/J genes and CDR3 were assigned using IMGT germline references. Any read was removed if the V/J assignment was weak (E-value above 1e-6), the CDR3 was missing, or the read contained stop codons, out-of-frame junctions, or ambiguous translated residues. V3J clonotypes were defined by identical inferred V gene, J gene, and CDR3 amino acid sequence. The percentage overlap between two repertoires was calculated by dividing the number of shared unique clonotypes by the size of the smaller repertoire. Richness of each repertoire was evaluated using RTK rarefaction, the Chao1 estimator, and Recon v2.1 estimates of unobserved clonotypes. OLGA was used to compute generation probabilities for all TCRbeta clonotypes that the gDNA method yielded from a handful of donors. In TCRdb, the immuneACCESS table is reduced to in-frame sequences with V and J assigned. These tables do not hold every clone; where another copy was compared, an unresolved V gene accounts for under half, and the others remain unexplained. The DNA gave D and trimming, while V, J and clone size come from that table. The sample includes some 2,000,000 clones, with about 94% observed a single time. Approximately 1.2% of the sample is in the top ten clones.

The sequencing input was naive CD8+ T cells sorted from blood. The cell subset or site label here, explained by the study, means: CD45RA+CCR7+. This sequence uses TRBV11-2 and TRBJ1-3, with a tentative D gene TRBD1 over 5 matching bases. The TCR was taken from a man between 18 and 29 years old in good health. The DNA sequence is TGTGCCAGCAGCTTACTCCAGGGACCGAGTGACTCTGGAAACACCATATATTTT. Translation gives CASSLLQGPSDSGNTIYF. The full variable domain, with segments outside the CDR3 supplied by the reference TRBV11-2 and TRBJ1-3 proteins, appears as EAGVAQSPRYKIIEKRQSVAFWCNPISGHATLYWYQQILGQGPKLLIQFQNNGVVDDSQLPKDRFSAERLKGVDSTLKIQPAKLEDSAVYLCASSLLQGPSDSGNTIYFGEGSWLTVV.